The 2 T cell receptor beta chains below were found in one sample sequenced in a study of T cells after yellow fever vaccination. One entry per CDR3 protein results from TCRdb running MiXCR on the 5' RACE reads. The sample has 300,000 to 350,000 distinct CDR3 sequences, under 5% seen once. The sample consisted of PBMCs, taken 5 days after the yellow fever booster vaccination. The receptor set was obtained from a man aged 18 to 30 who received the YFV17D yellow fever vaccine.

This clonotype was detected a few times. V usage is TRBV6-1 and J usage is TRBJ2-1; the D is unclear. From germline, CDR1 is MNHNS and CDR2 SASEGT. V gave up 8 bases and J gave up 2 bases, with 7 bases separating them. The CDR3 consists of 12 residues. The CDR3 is CASLVAYNEQFF. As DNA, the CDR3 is TGTGCCAGCTTGGTCGCCTACAATGAGCAGTTCTTC.

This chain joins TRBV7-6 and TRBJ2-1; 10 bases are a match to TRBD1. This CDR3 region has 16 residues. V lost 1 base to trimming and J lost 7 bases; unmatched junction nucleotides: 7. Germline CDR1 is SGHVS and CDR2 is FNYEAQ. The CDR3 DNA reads TGTGCCAGCAGCTTAGGGGGGACAGGGGTTCTAAATGAGCAGTTCTTC. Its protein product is CASSLGGTGVLNEQFF.